This T cell receptor (beta chain) was identified during a study of blood T cell repertoires in COVID-19. Study background: Samples taken during acute and convalescent COVID-19 were collected in the United States, Italy and Spain. Sample material is recorded as cDNA or gDNA derived from T cells, B-cell-depleted T cells, or PBMCs.

Clones were read by immunoSEQ multiplex PCR, and TCRdb kept only the in-frame ones, dropping some. In the table there are about 99,000 clones, less than 90% of which are singletons. The receptor was derived from a man aged 65 to 79 with active or convalescent COVID-19. Sequences were obtained from peripheral blood.

The CDR3 bases are TGCGCCAGCAGCCTCCTACCGGACAGGGGTGTCGACGAGCAGTACTTC. It translates to CASSLLPDRGVDEQYF. The chain recombines TRBV4-1 with TRBJ2-7; 9 nucleotides align to TRBD1. J was trimmed by 5 bases and V by 4 bases; bases with no gene match: 12. This CDR3 contains 16 residues. The germline V gene encodes CDR1 MGHRA and CDR2 YSYEKL.